Presented here are 14 T cell receptor beta chains from one specimen sequenced in a study of monozygotic twins with inflammatory bowel disease. After re-calling the 5' RACE reads, TCRdb lists one entry per CDR3 protein, DNA absent. The sample includes approximately 150,000 distinct CDR3 sequences. The sequencing sample was made of blood. These receptors originate from a human donor with ulcerative colitis or Crohn's disease, or a healthy co-twin of an affected twin (not recorded which).

The chain combines TRBV7-2 with TRBJ1-1; without DNA, the TCRdb call of TRBD1 cannot be checked. The germline gives CDR1 SGHTA, CDR2 FQGNSA. This CDR3 region has 15 residues. The CDR3 sequence: CASSLDRGINTEAFF.

This chain joins TRBV6-4 and TRBJ2-7; checking the TCRdb D call of TRBD2 is not possible without DNA. The CDR3 loop spans 15 amino acids. Germline V gene sequence: CDR1 MRHNA, CDR2 SNTAGT. CDR3 region: CASSPTSGNVYEQYF.

The chain recombines TRBV4-1 with TRBJ1-4; TCRdb proposes TRBD1, but this gene call is untestable without DNA. CDR3 length: 15 amino acids. Germline V gives CDR1 MGHRA, CDR2 YSYEKL. This chain's CDR3 is CASSQDGANNEKLFF.

The chain recombines TRBV25-1 with TRBJ1-2; TCRdb's D call, TRBD1, is unchecked because there is no DNA. Germline lookup yields CDR1 MGHDK and CDR2 SYGVNS. This CDR3 is 13 amino acids long. CDR3 protein: CASSDYGDQGYTF.

The chain uses TRBV4-2 and TRBJ1-4. The CDR3 consists of 15 residues. CDR1 is LGHNA, CDR2 YNFKEQ, per germline. The CDR3 reads CASSQDYTTNEKLFF.

The chain links TRBV28 to TRBJ2-7; TCRdb's D gene call, TRBD2, goes unchecked for lack of DNA. The germline V gene encodes CDR1 MDHEN and CDR2 SYDVKM. The CDR3 spans 14 residues. CDR3 loop: CASTIGTLHYEQYF.

The chain has TRBV10-3 and TRBJ1-2; the TCRdb call, TRBD1, lacks DNA for checking. Germline V gene data show CDR1 as ENHRY and CDR2 as SYGVKD. The CDR3 covers 16 residues. Here the CDR3 reads CAISGTYRDDDYGYTF.

The rearrangement joins TRBV5-5 to TRBJ2-1; the TRBD2 assignment by TCRdb is unverifiable without DNA. Per germline, CDR1 SGHKS and CDR2 YYEKEE (reference sequence). The CDR3 totals 15 residues. The CDR3 region is CASSLMAGGGNEQFF.

The rearrangement uses TRBV7-2 and TRBJ2-4. CDR1 is SGHTA and CDR2 is FQGNSA in the germline V gene. The CDR3 extends over 14 amino acids. The CDR3 is CASSLPLAKNIQYF.

The chain is built from TRBV11-1 and TRBJ2-2; TCRdb lists TRBD2, though no DNA is available to test this call. The V gene's germline CDR1 is SGHAT and CDR2 FQDESV (reference sequence). The CDR3 runs to 13 residues. CDR3 in amino acids: CASGKRVSGELFF.

This chain joins TRBV3-1 and TRBJ1-2; TCRdb's D call of TRBD1 is untestable without DNA. The germline V gene has CDR1 LGHDT and CDR2 YNNKEL (reference sequence). The CDR3 is 12 residues long. CDR3 region: CASSQEGDSSSF.

V and J are TRBV20-1 and TRBJ2-7; TCRdb reports TRBD1, a call that lacks DNA to check it against. The germline V gene encodes CDR1 DFQATT and CDR2 SNEGSKA (reference sequence). This CDR3 contains 14 residues. This CDR3 is CSARRRGGNYEQYF.

J is TRBJ1-1 and V is TRBV4-3. The CDR3 is 15 residues long. The germline V gene encodes CDR1 LGHNA and CDR2 YSLEER. The CDR3 loop reads CASSQFTDPNTEAFF.

V and J are TRBV7-2 and TRBJ1-1; TCRdb reports TRBD1, a call that lacks DNA to check it against. The CDR3 covers 15 residues. Looked up from germline, CDR1 is SGHTA and CDR2 is FQGNSA. The CDR3 here is CASRLLSWGDPEAFF. Full variable domain (remainder filled in from reference TRBV7-2 and TRBJ1-1): GAGVSQSPSNKVTEKGKDVELRCDPISGHTALYWYRQSLGQGLEFLIYFQGNSAPDKSGLPSDRFSAERTGGSVSTLTIQRTQQEDSAVYLCASRLLSWGDPEAFFGQGTRLTVV.